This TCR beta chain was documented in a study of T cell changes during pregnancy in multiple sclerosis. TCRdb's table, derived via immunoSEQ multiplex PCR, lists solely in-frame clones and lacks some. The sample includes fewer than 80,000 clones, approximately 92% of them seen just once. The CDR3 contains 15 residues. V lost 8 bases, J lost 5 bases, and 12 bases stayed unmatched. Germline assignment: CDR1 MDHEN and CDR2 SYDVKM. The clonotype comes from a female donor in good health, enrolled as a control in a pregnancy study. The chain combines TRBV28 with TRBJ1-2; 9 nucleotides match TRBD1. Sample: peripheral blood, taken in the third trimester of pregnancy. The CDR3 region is CASQGITGGRYGYTF. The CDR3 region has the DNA TGTGCCAGCCAGGGGATAACAGGGGGCAGGTATGGCTACACCTTC.